The 18 T cell receptor beta chains listed next were all sequenced from one sample in a study of blood T cell repertoires in COVID-19. Profiling relied on immunoSEQ multiplex PCR, and the TCRdb table lists in-frame clones only, not all of them. The sample yields roughly 210,000 clones, about 85% seen once. Sequencing was done on a sample of peripheral blood. Receptor source: a woman aged 80 or over with COVID-19, enrolled during active disease.

This clone was observed a few times. The rearrangement joins TRBV7-8 to TRBJ2-7; possible D gene TRBD2, 6 bases. Trimming took 1 base from V and 1 from J, leaving 8 bases between them. Germline CDR1 is SGHVS and CDR2 is FQNEAQ. CDR3 length: 14 residues. The CDR3 nucleotides are TGTGCCAGCAGCTTAGTTGGGGGGTCCTACGAGCAGTACTTC. Translating it yields CASSLVGGSYEQYF.

The V gene is TRBV24-1, the J gene TRBJ1-2, with D possibly TRBD1 on 5 matching bases. Trimming pared 4 bases from V and 7 bases from J, leaving 21 bases between. Germline V CDR1 and CDR2: KGHDR, SFDVKD. CDR3 length: 16 amino acids. The CDR3 DNA sequence: TGTGCCACCAGTGAAGGGGTGGGGCAGGGAGGATCTGGCTACACCTTC. Translating it yields CATSEGVGQGGSGYTF.

The chain recombines TRBV7-2 with TRBJ2-5; TRBD2 agrees at 10 bases. The V segment lost 1 base and the J segment 2 bases; nucleotides outside the gene matches: 4. The CDR3 is made up of 16 amino acids. From germline, CDR1 is SGHTA and CDR2 FQGNSA. The CDR3 region is CASSLGPAGGQETQYF. The CDR3 nucleotides are TGTGCCAGCAGCTTAGGGCCAGCGGGGGGGCAAGAGACCCAGTACTTC.

The chain joins TRBV28 to TRBJ2-1; 7 bases line up with TRBD1. CDR3 length: 17 residues. In germline, CDR1 is MDHEN, CDR2 SYDVKM. The V segment lost 1 base and the J segment 7 bases; nucleotides outside the gene matches: 13. The CDR3 bases are TGTGCCAGCAGTTTATCACGTGGGCAGGGGGAATGGAATGAGCAGTTCTTC. Translating it yields CASSLSRGQGEWNEQFF. The variable domain in full, completed from reference TRBV28 and TRBJ2-1, reads DVKVTQSSRYLVKRTGEKVFLECVQDMDHENMFWYRQDPGLGLRLIYFSYDVKMKEKGDIPEGYSVSREKKERFSLILESASTNQTSMYLCASSLSRGQGEWNEQFFGPGTRLTVL.

The rearrangement joins TRBV6-6 to TRBJ1-5, with D tentatively TRBD1 (5 bases). The CDR3 sequence is 16 residues long. The germline CDR1 and CDR2 sequences are MNHNY and SVGAGI (reference sequence). V was pared by 6 bases and J by 6 bases, with 21 bases between. Written as DNA, the CDR3 is TGTGCCAGCAGCCTTCGGGGGGGAGGAGGGCGTCAGCCCCAGCATTTT. As protein: CASSLRGGGGRQPQHF.

The chain carries TRBV5-1 and TRBJ2-2; D is ambiguous. This CDR3 contains 14 residues. Trimming took off 3 bases at V and 4 bases at J, with 10 bases between the two ends. The germline V gene has CDR1 SGHRS and CDR2 YFSETQ. The CDR3 spells CASSSVGITGELFF. CDR3 DNA: TGCGCCAGCAGCTCGGTCGGTATCACCGGGGAGCTGTTTTTT.

V and J are TRBV6-5 and TRBJ2-7; 9 nucleotides line up with TRBD1. Germline-derived CDR1 and CDR2 are MNHEY and SVGAGI. This CDR3 has 14 amino acids. Trimming cost V 4 bases and J 6 bases; bases outside gene matches: 7. CDR3 in amino acids: CASSLSGTGIEQYV. Written as DNA, the CDR3 is TGTGCCAGCAGTTTATCCGGGACAGGGATCGAGCAGTACGTC.

The chain is built from TRBV7-2 and TRBJ1-5; tentative D call: TRBD1 (5 bases). CDR1 is SGHTA, CDR2 FQGNSA, per germline. This CDR3 is built from 13 residues. Trimming pared 1 base from V and 9 bases from J, leaving 10 bases between. The DNA of the CDR3 is TGTGCCAGCAGCTTAGGTATGGGGGGGCCCCAGCATTTT. Its protein product is CASSLGMGGPQHF.

The V and J genes are TRBV4-3 and TRBJ1-6, with D hard to call. Germline CDR1 LGHNA, CDR2 YSLEER. V shed 0 bases and J shed 7 bases, with 4 bases lying between them. The CDR3 spans 13 residues. The DNA for the CDR3 is TGCGCCAGCAGCCAAGACAGGAATTCACCCCTCCACTTT. The encoded protein is CASSQDRNSPLHF.

V usage is TRBV19 and J usage is TRBJ1-4; D not resolved. V gave up 3 bases and J gave up 10 bases, with 21 bases separating them. Per germline, CDR1 LNHDA and CDR2 SQIVND (reference sequence). The CDR3 spans 16 residues. The CDR3 nucleotides read TGTGCCAGTAGTATTGTAGCGCGCGCGGGGAATAGAAAACTGTTTTTT. Translated, it gives CASSIVARAGNRKLFF.

CDR3 sequence: CASMREGAYNSPLHF. For the CDR3, the DNA is TGTGCCAGCATGAGGGAGGGGGCCTATAATTCACCCCTCCACTTT. V usage is TRBV27 and J usage is TRBJ1-6, with D possibly TRBD1 on 6 matching bases. Germline lookup yields CDR1 MNHEY and CDR2 SMNVEV (reference sequence). V was trimmed by 7 bases and J by 2 bases, leaving 12 bases between them. The CDR3 sequence is 15 residues long.

The rearrangement links TRBV5-1 to TRBJ2-6; D not resolved. CDR1 and CDR2 from the germline V gene are SGHRS and YFSETQ. This CDR3 comprises 15 residues. V shed 4 bases and J shed 0 bases, with 8 bases lying between them. The CDR3 DNA reads TGCGCCAGCAGCCTCCTAGACTCTGGGGCCAACGTCCTGACTTTC. It translates to CASSLLDSGANVLTF.

V gene TRBV5-6 combines with J gene TRBJ2-5; a weak D match, TRBD2 (5 bases). Germline V gives CDR1 SGHDT, CDR2 YYEEEE. V gave up 2 bases and J gave up 3 bases, with 11 bases separating them. The CDR3 sequence is 14 residues long. The CDR3 is CASSFTGNKETQYF. In nucleotides, the CDR3 is TGTGCCAGCAGCTTTACGGGGAACAAAGAGACCCAGTACTTC.

This clone was detected only a few times. The chain recombines TRBV7-2 with TRBJ1-6; TRBD1 is a possible D gene (6 bases). This CDR3 region has 16 residues. Germline CDR1 SGHTA, CDR2 FQGNSA. The ends were cut back, 1 base at V and 3 bases at J, with 10 bases in the middle. The CDR3 protein is CASSLVGTSYNSPLHF. CDR3 bases: TGTGCCAGCAGCTTAGTCGGGACAAGCTATAATTCACCCCTCCACTTT.

This clone was observed a single time. V is TRBV7-9 and J is TRBJ2-1; perhaps TRBD2 as D (6 bases). Between the trimmed V and J ends, which lost 4 bases and 5 bases, there was a span of 6 bases. The CDR3 contains 12 residues. Germline lookup yields CDR1 SEHNR and CDR2 FQNEAQ (reference sequence). The CDR3 region is CASSWGDNEQFF. CDR3 sequence (DNA): TGTGCCAGCAGCTGGGGGGACAATGAGCAGTTCTTC.

CDR3 nucleotides: TGTGCCAGCAGCCCGGGAGGTCGCGAAAAACTGTTTTTT. This translates into CASSPGGREKLFF. The chain uses TRBV14 and TRBJ1-4, with D unclear. There are 13 residues in the CDR3. The V end lost 4 bases, the J end lost 8 bases, and 11 bases lay between the germline ends. The germline V gene has CDR1 SGHDN and CDR2 FVKESK.

The rearrangement joins TRBV24-1 to TRBJ2-1, with 7 bases lining up with TRBD1. The CDR3 has 15 residues. Unmatched junction bases numbered 2, after V lost 4 bases and J lost 0 bases. CDR1 and CDR2 (germline): KGHDR, SFDVKD. The CDR3 DNA follows: TGTGCCACCAGTGACCCAGGGGGCTCCTACAATGAGCAGTTCTTC. Amino acid sequence: CATSDPGGSYNEQFF.

V gene TRBV7-2 combines with J gene TRBJ2-5; D is possibly TRBD2 (7 bases). Germline V CDR1 and CDR2: SGHTA, FQGNSA. The V end lost 4 bases, the J end lost 3 bases, and 12 bases lay between the germline ends. The CDR3 is 14 amino acids. CDR3 region: CASSWGGAEETQYF. The CDR3 DNA reads as TGTGCCAGCAGCTGGGGGGGGGCTGAAGAGACCCAGTACTTC.